A single sample gave rise to the 32 T cell receptor beta chains below, sequenced in a study of CD8+ T cells in alopecia areata. Treatment in this sample: oral pan-JAK inhibitor, 5-10 mg twice daily. The authors extracted RNA and reverse transcribed it into cDNA as the sequencing template. Assay: immunoSEQ multiplex PCR; the TCRdb copy retains only in-frame clones and omits some. Seen here are around 270,000 clones, about three fifths observed once, and the top ten hold under 2%. This specimen consisted of CD4+ T cells sorted from blood, obtained at week 24, from a patient treated with tofacitinib. These TCRs come from a human donor with alopecia areata.

The chain recombines TRBV10-3 with TRBJ2-1; 8 bases align to TRBD2. There are 14 residues in the CDR3. Germline V lookup: CDR1 ENHRY, CDR2 SYGVKD. V gave up 9 bases and J gave up 5 bases; unmatched junction bases: 9. The CDR3 here is CAIHGGGQDNEQFF. The CDR3 coding sequence is TGTGCCATTCACGGGGGGGGCCAGGACAATGAGCAGTTCTTC.

This clone has a handful of counts. The CDR3 is CASSLGQYNEQFF. The CDR3 region has the DNA TGTGCCAGCAGCTTAGGACAGTACAATGAGCAGTTCTTC. The V call is TRBV7-9, the J call TRBJ2-1; D is perhaps TRBD1 (5 bases). Trimming removed 1 base from V and 4 bases from J, with 5 bases in between. The CDR3 covers 13 residues. CDR1 and CDR2 from the germline V gene are SEHNR and FQNEAQ (reference sequence). Combining the CDR3 with reference TRBV7-9 and TRBJ2-1 gives the whole variable domain DTGVSQNPRHKITKRGQNVTFRCDPISEHNRLYWYRQTLGQGPEFLTYFQNEAQLEKSRLLSDRFSAERPKGSFSTLEIQRTEQGDSAMYLCASSLGQYNEQFFGPGTRLTVL.

The chain uses TRBV4-3 and TRBJ2-5, with D perhaps TRBD1 or TRBD2 (5 bases each). Germline assignment: CDR1 LGHNA and CDR2 YSLEER. The CDR3 length is 15 residues. V lost 3 bases and J lost 4, with 15 bases in between. The DNA for the CDR3 is TGCGCCAGCAGCCAGACCGGGACCCGCGGAGAGACCCAGTACTTC. It yields the protein CASSQTGTRGETQYF.

This chain connects TRBV28 to TRBJ2-1; 9 positions match TRBD2. V lost 4 bases, J lost 9 bases, and 10 bases stayed unmatched. There are 15 residues in the CDR3. Germline V gives CDR1 MDHEN, CDR2 SYDVKM. The CDR3 sequence is CASSSSSGGMGEQFF. For the CDR3, the DNA is TGTGCCAGCAGTTCTAGTAGCGGGGGAATGGGTGAGCAGTTCTTC.

The V call is TRBV29-1, the J call TRBJ1-1; 9 positions agree with TRBD1. CDR1 is SQVTM, CDR2 ANQGSEA, per germline. The CDR3 spans 15 residues. Trimming cost V 7 bases and J 2 bases; bases outside gene matches: 11. The CDR3 coding sequence is TGCAGCGCTCAGGGGGGGACAGGGTACAACACTGAAGCTTTCTTT. Amino acids: CSAQGGTGYNTEAFF.

The chain carries TRBV5-1 and TRBJ1-6; a possible D gene is TRBD1 (5 bases). Between the trimmed V and J ends, which lost 4 bases and 0 bases, there was a span of 23 bases. The germline CDR1 and CDR2 sequences are SGHRS and YFSETQ. The CDR3 contains 20 residues. The CDR3 spells CASSESPGWPQGSYNSPLHF. The DNA of the CDR3 is TGCGCCAGCAGCGAGAGTCCCGGGTGGCCGCAGGGCTCCTATAATTCACCCCTCCACTTT.

The gene calls are TRBV7-9 and TRBJ1-1, with unresolved D. Germline V CDR1 and CDR2: SEHNR, FQNEAQ (reference sequence). CDR3 length: 12 residues. The V end was cut by 2 bases, the J end by 4 bases, with 5 bases between. The CDR3 is CASSLMATEAFF. The CDR3 bases are TGTGCCAGCAGCTTAATGGCCACTGAAGCTTTCTTT. The variable domain in full, with the rest retrieved from reference TRBV7-9 and TRBJ1-1, is DTGVSQNPRHKITKRGQNVTFRCDPISEHNRLYWYRQTLGQGPEFLTYFQNEAQLEKSRLLSDRFSAERPKGSFSTLEIQRTEQGDSAMYLCASSLMATEAFFGQGTRLTVV.

V gene TRBV25-1 combines with J gene TRBJ2-3; D gene unclear. The CDR3 is 15 amino acids. Looked up from germline, CDR1 is MGHDK and CDR2 is SYGVNS. V gave up 6 bases and J gave up 4 bases, with 17 bases separating them. The CDR3 loop is CASSNDAPSPDTQYF. CDR3 bases: TGTGCCAGCAGCAACGACGCTCCCTCCCCAGATACGCAGTATTTT.

The CDR3 coding sequence is TGTGCCAGCAGTTACTCGGACAGGGGTACGGGCTACACCTTC. This codes for CASSYSDRGTGYTF. This chain uses TRBV6-5 with TRBJ1-2; 9 bases match TRBD1. The CDR3 loop spans 14 amino acids. Germline CDR1 and CDR2: MNHEY and SVGAGI. The trim removed 0 bases at V and 8 bases at J, leaving 4 bases unmatched.

This clone showed up just a few times. This rearrangement joins TRBV29-1 to TRBJ1-2, with D perhaps TRBD1 (5 bases). Trimming stripped 6 bases from V and 2 bases from J, with 10 bases between. Per germline, CDR1 SQVTM and CDR2 ANQGSEA. The CDR3 runs to 12 residues. CDR3 DNA sequence: TGCAGCGTGGACGGGGGGAACTATGGCTACACCTTC. Translating it yields CSVDGGNYGYTF.

This clone was observed once. The chain employs TRBV29-1 and TRBJ1-2, with a weak D call TRBD1 (5 bases). V was shortened by 6 bases and J by 7 bases, with 12 bases between the two germline ends. This CDR3 is built from 11 residues. CDR1 is SQVTM and CDR2 is ANQGSEA in the germline V gene. CDR3 in DNA: TGCAGCGTCCGGGGCCAGGGTGGCTACACCTTC. Translated: CSVRGQGGYTF. Full variable domain (remainder filled in from reference TRBV29-1 and TRBJ1-2): SAVISQKPSRDICQRGTSLTIQCQVDSQVTMMFWYRQQPGQSLTLIATANQGSEATYESGFVIDKFPISRPNLTFSTLTVSNMSPEDSSIYLCSVRGQGGYTFGSGTRLTVV.

This chain uses TRBV29-1 with TRBJ1-5, with 9 bases identical to TRBD1. This CDR3 comprises 13 residues. V trimming: 4 bases; J trimming: 5 bases; junction bases outside the gene matches: 3. Germline V gene data show CDR1 as SQVTM and CDR2 as ANQGSEA. DNA of the CDR3: TGCAGCGTTGGGACAGGGGCGGATCAGCCCCAGCATTTT. It specifies CSVGTGADQPQHF.

This clone was seen only a few times. V gene TRBV7-2 combines with J gene TRBJ1-2, with a possible D match to TRBD1 (5 bases). CDR1 is SGHTA, CDR2 FQGNSA, per germline. V dropped 3 bases and J dropped 6 bases, with 8 bases sitting between them. The CDR3 sequence is 12 residues long. As DNA, the CDR3 is TGTGCCAGCAGCTTTAGGGGAGATGGCTACACCTTC. Residues: CASSFRGDGYTF.

This clone was counted a single time. This sequence joins TRBV4-1 and TRBJ1-2; D is unclear. This CDR3 comprises 15 residues. CDR1 and CDR2 from the germline V gene are MGHRA and YSYEKL. V shed 5 bases and J shed 8 bases, with 21 bases lying between them. The CDR3 coding sequence is TGCGCCAGCAGCTCTAAGGAGAAGAGACCGCGGGGCTACACCTTC. As protein: CASSSKEKRPRGYTF.

V gene TRBV7-3 combines with J gene TRBJ2-1; 7 positions agree with TRBD1. The V and J ends lost 5 bases and 8 bases, in that order; junction bases with no gene match: 12. The germline gives CDR1 SGHTA, CDR2 FQGTGA. The CDR3 extends over 15 amino acids. CDR3 nucleotides: TGTGCCAGCAGCCCGTATGGGACAGTGGGGGATGAGCAGTTCTTC. Its translation: CASSPYGTVGDEQFF. The full variable domain, its missing parts supplied by reference TRBV7-3 and TRBJ2-1, is GAGVSQTPSNKVTEKGKYVELRCDPISGHTALYWYRQSLGQGPEFLIYFQGTGAADDSGLPNDRFFAVRPEGSVSTLKIQRTERGDSAVYLCASSPYGTVGDEQFFGPGTRLTVL.

A single count supports this clone. The chain recombines TRBV29-1 with TRBJ2-3; D might be TRBD1 or TRBD2, each matching 7 bases. This CDR3 is 14 amino acids long. V lost 7 bases and J lost 3, with 17 bases in between. Germline V gene lookup returns CDR1 SQVTM and CDR2 ANQGSEA. CDR3 in amino acids: CSGEQGRGTDTQYF. In DNA form, the CDR3 reads TGCAGCGGAGAACAGGGGAGGGGGACAGATACGCAGTATTTT.

This chain joins TRBV29-1 and TRBJ2-5; no clear D. Gene TRBJ2-7 matches the end of the DNA better, so the J call may be wrong. The CDR3 spans 13 residues. Germline CDR1 SQVTM, CDR2 ANQGSEA. The CDR3 reads CSVGPQFSYEQYF. DNA for the CDR3: TGCAGCGTTGGACCCCAATTCTCCTACGAGCAGTACTTC.

The J gene is TRBJ1-1, the V gene TRBV30; no clear D. Germline CDR1 GTSNPN, CDR2 SVGIG (reference sequence). Trimming removed 1 base at V and 1 base at J, with 7 bases between. CDR3 length: 13 residues. CDR3 in DNA: TGTGCCTGGAGTGCCCTAGCGAACACTGAAGCTTTCTTT. This encodes CAWSALANTEAFF. The full variable domain, with the rest looked up from reference TRBV30 and TRBJ1-1, is SQTIHQWPATLVQPVGSPLSLECTVEGTSNPNLYWYRQAAGRGLQLLFYSVGIGQISSEVPQNLSASRPQDRQFILSSKKLLLSDSGFYLCAWSALANTEAFFGQGTRLTVV.

The chain links TRBV4-1 to TRBJ1-2; no definite D call. The germline V gene encodes CDR1 MGHRA and CDR2 YSYEKL. The CDR3 length is 15 residues. V lost 0 bases and J 4 bases, leaving 12 bases between the germline ends. The CDR3 spells CASSQERGRAYGYTF. CDR3 nucleotides: TGCGCCAGCAGCCAAGAACGTGGGAGAGCCTATGGCTACACCTTC.

This clone showed up just a few times. This chain joins TRBV6-5 and TRBJ2-2; 7 nucleotides agree with TRBD2. Germline V lookup: CDR1 MNHEY, CDR2 SVGAGI. V lost 8 bases and J lost 1; bases outside the gene matches: 4. The CDR3 loop spans 14 amino acids. CDR3 protein: CASRTGGNTGELFF. For the CDR3, the DNA is TGTGCCAGCCGGACGGGGGGGAACACCGGGGAGCTGTTTTTT.

The chain joins TRBV27 to TRBJ1-2, with D perhaps TRBD1 (5 bases). The CDR3 loop spans 13 amino acids. The V end was cut by 6 bases, the J end by 7 bases, with 15 bases between. Looked up from germline, CDR1 is MNHEY and CDR2 is SMNVEV (reference sequence). CDR3 sequence: CASSPIGGVGYTF. The CDR3 DNA reads TGTGCCAGCAGCCCCATAGGAGGGGTTGGCTACACCTTC.

The CDR3 DNA reads as TGTGCCTGGACCCCCGGAGGGGGTACAGATACGCAGTATTTT. Its protein product is CAWTPGGGTDTQYF. This chain uses TRBV30 with TRBJ2-3; D could derive from TRBD1 or TRBD2 (6 bases each). Trimming removed 4 bases at V and 3 bases at J, with 14 bases between. The CDR3 totals 14 residues. Germline V CDR1 and CDR2: GTSNPN, SVGIG (reference sequence).

The chain uses TRBV5-6 and TRBJ1-1; no definite D call. V shed 3 bases and J shed 2 bases, with 11 bases lying between them. From germline, CDR1 is SGHDT and CDR2 YYEEEE. The CDR3 extends over 14 amino acids. The CDR3 here is CASSSQWVNTEAFF. CDR3 nucleotide sequence: TGTGCCAGCAGCTCTCAGTGGGTCAACACTGAAGCTTTCTTT.

This chain connects TRBV5-1 to TRBJ2-6, with 7 positions matching TRBD1. In germline, CDR1 is SGHRS, CDR2 YFSETQ. The CDR3 has 18 amino acids. V trimming: 3 bases; J trimming: 4 bases; junction bases outside the gene matches: 13. CDR3 region: CASSSRTGPPGGANVLTF. The CDR3, as DNA: TGCGCCAGCAGCTCTAGGACAGGACCTCCTGGGGGGGCCAACGTCCTGACTTTC.

DNA for the CDR3: TGTGCCAGCAGTTCTCACAGGGCAAGCACAGATACGCAGTATTTT. This encodes CASSSHRASTDTQYF. The V gene is TRBV28, the J gene TRBJ2-3; D may be TRBD1 (6 bases). The CDR3 sequence is 15 residues long. CDR1 is MDHEN, CDR2 SYDVKM, per germline. Trimming stripped 4 bases from V and 0 bases from J, with 11 bases between.

The chain employs TRBV9 and TRBJ2-2; the match to TRBD2 covers 8 bases. Trimming removed 3 bases from V and 2 bases from J; junction bases left unmatched: 6. This CDR3 has 16 amino acids. The germline V gene encodes CDR1 SGDLS and CDR2 YYNGEE. The CDR3 region is CASSASGGVNTGELFF. For the CDR3, the DNA is TGTGCCAGCAGCGCCTCCGGGGGGGTTAACACCGGGGAGCTGTTTTTT.

This clone has just one count. The chain links TRBV15 to TRBJ2-1; TRBD2 might be the D (5 bases). The V end lost 0 bases, the J end lost 0 bases, and 12 bases lay between the germline ends. CDR3 length: 17 amino acids. The germline gives CDR1 LNHNV, CDR2 YYDKDF (reference sequence). DNA for the CDR3: TGTGCCACCAGCAGAGACACTAGTCCCAGCTCCTACAATGAGCAGTTCTTC. As protein: CATSRDTSPSSYNEQFF.

As to this clone: A junction boundary mismatches the germline segment, possibly from a read error. The chain combines TRBV5-6 with TRBJ2-4; either TRBD1 or TRBD2 may fit D (5 bases each). Germline lookup yields CDR1 SGHDT and CDR2 YYEEEE. This CDR3 has 12 amino acids. The CDR3 DNA reads as TGTGCCAGCAGCTTGGGAGGGGTGGTCTCTCCTTTC. Encoded protein: CASSLGGVVSPF. The full variable domain, in which reference TRBV5-6 and TRBJ2-4 provide the parts outside the CDR3, is DAGVTQSPTHLIKTRGQQVTLRCSPKSGHDTVSWYQQALGQGPQFIFQYYEEEERQRGNFPDRFSGHQFPNYSSELNVNALLLGDSALYLCASSLGGVVSPFGAGTRLSVL.

The V gene is TRBV5-1, the J gene TRBJ1-4; 8 nucleotides agree with TRBD1. The length of the CDR3 is 12 residues. Germline V gene sequence: CDR1 SGHRS, CDR2 YFSETQ. V shed 4 bases and J 12 bases; nucleotides not matched to a gene: 5. The CDR3 DNA reads as TGCGCCAGCAGCATACAGGGGGTCCAACTGTTTTTT. It codes for CASSIQGVQLFF.

V usage is TRBV9 and J usage is TRBJ2-1; 7 positions agree with TRBD2. The CDR3 runs to 16 residues. The J segment lost 2 bases and the V segment lost 0 bases, leaving 5 bases of the junction unmatched. CDR1 SGDLS and CDR2 YYNGEE come from the germline V gene. CDR3 protein: CASSVGGLGPYNEQFF. The DNA for the CDR3 is TGTGCCAGCAGCGTAGGAGGACTAGGCCCCTACAATGAGCAGTTCTTC.

The chain uses TRBV9 and TRBJ2-7; no firm D call. V lost 0 bases, J lost 2 bases, and 15 bases lay in between. The CDR3 sequence is 16 residues long. CDR1 is SGDLS, CDR2 YYNGEE, per germline. CDR3 region: CASSVGIGRPPYEQYF. DNA for the CDR3: TGTGCCAGCAGCGTAGGGATCGGAAGACCCCCCTACGAGCAGTACTTC.

This chain's CDR3 is CASSQARGPLIDTQYF. CDR3 sequence (DNA): TGCGCCAGCAGCCAAGCGCGGGGGCCATTAATAGATACGCAGTATTTT. V usage is TRBV4-1 and J usage is TRBJ2-3, with D possibly being TRBD2 (7 bases). Germline assignment: CDR1 MGHRA and CDR2 YSYEKL. V gave up 1 base and J gave up 5 bases, with 16 bases separating them. The CDR3 has 16 amino acids.